Detailed here is one T cell receptor beta chain. This clonotype was counted between two and nine times. Its target antigen remains unknown. No clone much larger than this one lies a single base away; base qualities are absent. TCR beta repertoires were profiled from peripheral blood of some 13 young patients with multiple sclerosis to demonstrate the VDJtools post-analysis software. The patients with multiple sclerosis were children and adolescents between about 6 and 17 years of age. The sample originates from a study of post-analysis software for immune sequencing data (dated by TCRdb to the mid-2010s). For context, the study as a whole: Relapsing-remitting, secondary progressive and progressive-relapsing multiple sclerosis were recorded as disease courses, and subtype annotation was lacking for some patients. The patient repertoires were set against eleven to twelve previously published healthy control repertoires from donors whose ages ranged from roughly 6 to 27 years. A subset of samples was prepared in parallel using single-end sample barcoding, then pooled and co-amplified after Illumina adapter ligation.

Taken from the germline V gene (reference sequence), the CDR1 and CDR2 loops are MNHEY and SMNVEV. The CDR3 covers 14 residues, taking in both the cysteine and the phenylalanine. Only the CDR3 portion is preserved as DNA: 42 bases, with reading frame beginning at the first base. V is cut back by 6 bases and J by 1 base, with 2 bases in the junction unmatched. The library relied on PCR. The data were produced on an Illumina HiSeq 2500. Unique molecular identifiers were incorporated into TCR beta cDNA libraries to reduce PCR and sequencing biases. Per 1 to 10 million input T cells, roughly 0.5 million cDNA molecules were obtained, such that each molecule approximated one T cell. Patient libraries were prepared and sequenced with the same protocol used for the earlier healthy control dataset. Samples belonging to the same batch were prepared together, multiplexed and sequenced on a shared HiSeq lane. The authors' analysis ran thus. MIGEC handled the raw barcoded reads, throwing out single-read molecular identifier groups before consensus assembly and CDR3 extraction. VDJtools was used for post-analysis of the clonotype tables, and diversity was normalized by down-sampling every dataset to the size of the smallest sample. Repertoire overlap clustering matched CDR3 amino acid but not nucleotide sequences to correct batch-related cross-sample contamination. TCRdb redid the processing of the public reads, applying fastp at Q25 and MiXCR, and retained in-frame beta chains. Every entry covers one CDR3 protein and lists the most common genes and DNA from its rows. TCRdb assigned the V and J calls; the authors' analysis was not used. Within this sample are over 700,000 distinct CDR3 sequences, with less than 35% of them counted one time only. The top ten clonotypes cover roughly 0.54% of the sample.

The research as a whole found: Compared with controls, multiple sclerosis patients had significantly lower normalized Chao1 diversity, a finding suggesting substantial peripheral T-cell clonal expansion. The multiple sclerosis patient group was slightly younger than the control group. Direct clustering with F measure revealed strong co-clustering of samples prepared in the same batch, which led to a batch-effect correction. Significantly higher frequencies in patients than in controls were found for roughly 5 TRBV segments, including TRBV5-6, TRBV5-1 and TRBV20-1.

The source material was blood. The origin of this receptor is a girl between 5 and 17 years old with multiple sclerosis. This receptor chain uses TRBV27 and TRBJ2-1; a stretch of 8 junction bases matches TRBD2. At the DNA level, the sequence is TGTGCCAGCAGCCGACTAGCGTCCTACAATGAGCAGTTCTTC. This sequence encodes CASSRLASYNEQFF.